This TCR beta chain was retrieved from a study of shared clonotypes between healthy human individuals. Findings of the study overall: Exclusively blood specimens were collected; tissue repertoires likely differ. Estimated richness was generally greater in naive than memory subsets.

A note on this clone: Antigen: not known.

The investigators split CD4+ cells into a CD45RA+ naive subset and a CD45RA-negative memory subset. After removal of 3 bases from V and 6 bases from J, the junction contained 9 bases not matched to a gene. This CDR3 is 15 amino acids long. Germline V gives CDR1 SGHRS, CDR2 YFSETQ. In the source study's methods: ImmunoSEQ gave junction-only sequences without quality scores, so filtering differed. The data were produced by immunoSEQ multiplex PCR, yet TCRdb's version contains in-frame clones alone and is incomplete. The V and J calls and clone size are taken from that table; D and trimming were inferred from the DNA. Altogether fewer than 2.5 million clones are present, 93% being singletons, with the ten largest covering roughly 0.36%.

The gene calls are TRBV5-1 and TRBJ2-3, with TRBD2 identical over 8 bases. The sequenced material came from naive CD4+ T cells from PBMCs. The subset was: CD45RA+ positively selected. The sequence derives from a young man in good health. Some clones in this sample may be carry-over from other donors' samples. In nucleotides, the CDR3 is TGCGCCAGCAGCTCTCCCGGGACTAGTTTGGATACGCAGTATTTT. Encoded protein: CASSSPGTSLDTQYF.